These 16 T cell receptor beta chains share one sample of origin, sequenced in a study of blood T cell repertoires in COVID-19. Data came from immunoSEQ multiplex PCR; TCRdb stores just in-frame clones and leaves some out. The data hold roughly 150,000 clones, with about 91% observed a single time. Sequencing used peripheral blood. The receptors originated from a human donor in a cohort sampled during active COVID-19.

The rearrangement joins TRBV11-2 to TRBJ1-4; D may be TRBD1 (5 bases). The CDR3 contains 17 residues. The germline V gene encodes CDR1 SGHAT and CDR2 FQNNGV. Trimming shortened V by 1 base and J by 7 bases, and 19 bases separated the two germline ends. The CDR3 DNA sequence: TGTGCCAGCAGCTTAGGTTCCGGGGGAAAGGGAAGTGAAAAACTGTTTTTT. This sequence encodes CASSLGSGGKGSEKLFF.

The chain has TRBV11-2 and TRBJ2-1; 13 nucleotides line up with TRBD2. Germline loops: CDR1 SGHAT, CDR2 FQNNGV. V lost 1 base and J lost 8; bases outside the gene matches: 5. CDR3 length equals 16 residues. CDR3 DNA sequence: TGTGCCAGCAGCTTAGGTACTAGCGGGGGGGCCGATGAGCAGTTCTTC. Its translation: CASSLGTSGGADEQFF.

CDR3 nucleotide sequence: TGCAGCGTTGAAACGAGGGCTAGCCCGACCGGCCTCAATGAGCAGTTCTTC. Protein sequence: CSVETRASPTGLNEQFF. V usage is TRBV29-1 and J usage is TRBJ2-1, with a weak D call TRBD2 (5 bases). V lost 2 bases and J 6 bases, leaving 23 bases between the germline ends. CDR3 length equals 17 residues. Looked up from germline, CDR1 is SQVTM and CDR2 is ANQGSEA.

V usage is TRBV6-6 and J usage is TRBJ2-7; 12 nucleotides align to TRBD1. In germline, CDR1 is MNHNY, CDR2 SVGAGI (reference sequence). Trimming removed 5 bases from V and 2 bases from J; junction bases left unmatched: 10. This CDR3 region has 17 residues. The CDR3 nucleotides read TGTGCCAGCAGTCCCTCGGGGACAGGGGGCCCCCCCTACGAGCAGTACTTC. Its translation is CASSPSGTGGPPYEQYF.

This rearrangement joins TRBV5-4 to TRBJ2-7, with 13 nucleotides matching TRBD2. Losses at the gene ends were 1 base for V and 12 bases for J; bases not matched to a gene: 7. Germline V gives CDR1 SGHNT, CDR2 YYREEE (reference sequence). The CDR3 has 14 residues. CDR3 sequence: CASSLRTSGGDWYF. The CDR3 DNA is TGTGCCAGCAGCTTGAGGACTAGCGGGGGCGACTGGTACTTC.

The chain joins TRBV3-1 (or the pseudogene TRBV3-2) to TRBJ2-7; 10 bases align to TRBD2. This CDR3 has 16 amino acids. Looked up from germline, CDR1 is LGHDT and CDR2 is YNNKEL (reference sequence). V was clipped by 2 bases and J by 5 bases; unmatched bases: 9. Here the CDR3 reads CASSQSVGLAVHEQYF. CDR3 coding DNA: TGTGCCAGCAGCCAATCGGTCGGACTAGCGGTTCACGAGCAGTACTTC.

This clone was picked up one time. This sequence joins TRBV3-1 (or the pseudogene TRBV3-2) and TRBJ2-7, with 12 bases lining up with TRBD2. The germline CDR1 and CDR2 sequences are LGHDT and YNNKEL (reference sequence). The J segment lost 9 bases and the V segment lost 0 bases, leaving 6 bases of the junction unmatched. This CDR3 spans 15 amino acids. In DNA form, the CDR3 reads TGTGCCAGCAGCCAAGATGTGGCTAGCGGGGGGGTGCAGTACTTC. Encoded protein: CASSQDVASGGVQYF.

This chain joins TRBV7-2 and TRBJ2-7, with 9 nucleotides matching TRBD2. Germline loops: CDR1 SGHTA, CDR2 FQGNSA. The CDR3 is 18 residues long. J gave up 3 bases and V 2 bases, and 14 bases lay outside the gene matches. The CDR3 sequence is CASSLSGGGATRLYEQYF. The CDR3 DNA reads as TGTGCCAGCAGCTTATCGGGCGGGGGGGCGACCCGGCTCTACGAGCAGTACTTC.

The genes are TRBV18 and TRBJ1-4; 12 nucleotides align to TRBD1. CDR1 KGHSH and CDR2 LQKENI come from the germline V gene. The CDR3 loop spans 17 amino acids. The trim removed 6 bases at V and 8 bases at J, leaving 13 bases unmatched. The CDR3 nucleotides read TGTGCCAGCTCGTCAGGGACAGGGGGCGAGGGACGAGAAAAACTGTTTTTT. Protein product: CASSSGTGGEGREKLFF.

The chain is built from TRBV5-6 and TRBJ2-7; D might be TRBD1 (5 bases). Germline CDR1 reads SGHDT; CDR2 reads YYEEEE. V was trimmed by 2 bases and J by 3 bases, leaving 12 bases between them. The CDR3 is made up of 14 amino acids. The CDR3 loop reads CASSLGDPFYEQYF. The CDR3 DNA sequence: TGTGCCAGCAGCTTAGGGGATCCCTTCTACGAGCAGTACTTC.

The chain carries TRBV5-1 and TRBJ2-3, with 8 bases lining up with TRBD2. This CDR3 spans 14 amino acids. Trimming at V came to 4 bases and at J to 5 bases, leaving 6 bases not matched to a gene. The germline gives CDR1 SGHRS, CDR2 YFSETQ. CDR3 region: CASSPGGPGDTQYF. CDR3 nucleotides: TGCGCCAGCAGCCCGGGGGGGCCCGGAGATACGCAGTATTTT. The full variable domain, with the rest looked up from reference TRBV5-1 and TRBJ2-3, is KAGVTQTPRYLIKTRGQQVTLSCSPISGHRSVSWYQQTPGQGLQFLFEYFSETQRNKGNFPGRFSGRQFSNSRSEMNVSTLELGDSALYLCASSPGGPGDTQYFGPGTRLTVL.

This clone was observed a single time. The genes are TRBV7-3 and TRBJ2-1; TRBD1 is a possible D gene (6 bases). Trimming shortened V by 6 bases and J by 5 bases, and 11 bases separated the two germline ends. The germline V gene has CDR1 SGHTA and CDR2 FQGTGA. The CDR3 is 13 amino acids. In DNA, the CDR3 is TGTGCCAGCAGGTACAGGGATAACAATGAGCAGTTCTTC. This codes for CASRYRDNNEQFF.

The chain has TRBV7-9 and TRBJ2-2, with 7 bases aligning to TRBD2. The CDR3 is 14 amino acids. Germline trimming cut 5 bases from V and 5 bases from J; bases unmatched to any gene: 5. The germline gives CDR1 SEHNR, CDR2 FQNEAQ (reference sequence). CDR3: CASSPTGGTGELFF. In nucleotides, the CDR3 is TGTGCCAGCAGCCCGACGGGGGGAACCGGGGAGCTGTTTTTT.

Remarks on this clone: The same CDR3 can be traced to other DNA sequences in this sample. The chain links TRBV6-5 to TRBJ1-2, with D perhaps matching TRBD1 (5 bases). The V gene lost 5 bases and the J gene lost 4 bases, with 8 bases spanning the gap. This CDR3 spans 12 amino acids. Germline V CDR1 and CDR2: MNHEY, SVGAGI. CDR3 nucleotide sequence: TGTGCCAGCAGTCCCCAGGGCTATGGCTACACCTTC. It specifies CASSPQGYGYTF.

The V gene is TRBV6-2 or TRBV6-3, the J gene TRBJ1-2, with D hard to call. Germline CDR1 is MNHEY and CDR2 is SVGEGT. The length of the CDR3 is 14 residues. V was shortened by 4 bases and J by 5 bases, with 14 bases between the two germline ends. The CDR3 loop reads CASSSSGGYYGYTF. The CDR3 region has the DNA TGTGCCAGCAGTTCCTCGGGAGGATATTATGGCTACACCTTC.

The genes are TRBV7-2 and TRBJ1-3; perhaps TRBD1 as D (6 bases). This CDR3 region has 15 residues. The V gene's germline CDR1 is SGHTA and CDR2 FQGNSA. With 5 bases removed from V and 2 bases from J, the gap between germline ends came to 13 bases. The CDR3 coding sequence is TGTGCCAGCAGCCGCACCGGGACAACTGGAAACACCATATATTTT. It is translated as CASSRTGTTGNTIYF.